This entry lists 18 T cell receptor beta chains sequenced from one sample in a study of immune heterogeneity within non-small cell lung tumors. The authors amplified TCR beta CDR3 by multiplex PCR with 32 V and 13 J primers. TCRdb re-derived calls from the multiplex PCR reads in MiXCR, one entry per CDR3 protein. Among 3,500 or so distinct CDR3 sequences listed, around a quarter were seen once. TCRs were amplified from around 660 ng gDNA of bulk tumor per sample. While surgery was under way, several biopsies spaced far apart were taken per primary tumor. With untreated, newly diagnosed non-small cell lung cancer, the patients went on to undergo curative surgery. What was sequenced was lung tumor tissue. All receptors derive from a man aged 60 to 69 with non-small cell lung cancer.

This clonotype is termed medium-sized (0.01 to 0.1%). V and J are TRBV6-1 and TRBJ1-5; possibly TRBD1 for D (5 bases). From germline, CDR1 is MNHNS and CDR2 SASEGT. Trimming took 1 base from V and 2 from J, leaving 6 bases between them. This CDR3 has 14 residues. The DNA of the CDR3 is TGTGCCAGCAGTGAAGGGGGCCGCAATCAGCCCCAGCATTTT. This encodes CASSEGGRNQPQHF.

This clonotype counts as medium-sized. For the CDR3, the DNA is TGTGCCAGCAGCTTTACTAACACTGAAGCTTTCTTT. Translating it yields CASSFTNTEAFF. The chain recombines TRBV11-3 with TRBJ1-1; D remains unclear. Germline CDR1 reads SGHNT; CDR2 reads YENEEA. Trimming left V 3 bases short and J 2 bases short, with 4 bases between. This CDR3 has 12 amino acids.

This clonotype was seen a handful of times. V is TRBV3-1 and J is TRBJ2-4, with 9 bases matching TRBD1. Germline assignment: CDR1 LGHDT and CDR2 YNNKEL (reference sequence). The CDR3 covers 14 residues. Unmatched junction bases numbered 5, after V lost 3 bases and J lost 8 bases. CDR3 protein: CASSHGDRVDIQYF. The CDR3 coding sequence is TGTGCCAGCAGCCACGGGGACAGGGTTGACATTCAGTACTTC. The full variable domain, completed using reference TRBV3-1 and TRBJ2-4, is DTAVSQTPKYLVTQMGNDKSIKCEQNLGHDTMYWYKQDSKKFLKIMFSYNNKELIINETVPNRFSPKSPDKAHLNLHINSLELGDSAVYFCASSHGDRVDIQYFGAGTRLSVL.

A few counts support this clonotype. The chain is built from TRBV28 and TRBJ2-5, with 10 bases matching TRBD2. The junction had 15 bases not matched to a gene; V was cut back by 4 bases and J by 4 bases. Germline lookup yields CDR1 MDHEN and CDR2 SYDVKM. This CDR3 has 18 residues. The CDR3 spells CASSSLLRASGRGETQYF. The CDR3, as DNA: TGTGCCAGCAGTTCATTACTTCGGGCTAGCGGGAGAGGAGAGACCCAGTACTTC.

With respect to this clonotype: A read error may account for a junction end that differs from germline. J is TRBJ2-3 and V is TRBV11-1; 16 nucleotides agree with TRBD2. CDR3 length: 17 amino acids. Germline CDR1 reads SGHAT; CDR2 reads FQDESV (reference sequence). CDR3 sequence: CASSPHWGTSGRDTKYF. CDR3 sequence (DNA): TGTGCCAGCAGCCCCCACTGGGGGACTAGCGGGAGGGATACGAAGTATTTT.

CDR3 sequence (DNA): TGCGCCAGCAGCTTGAAAGGAGAGTCCTACGAGCAGTACTTC. Protein: CASSLKGESYEQYF. The chain carries TRBV5-1 and TRBJ2-7, with D uncertain. CDR1 is SGHRS and CDR2 is YFSETQ in the germline V gene. This CDR3 spans 14 amino acids. The V end lost 1 base, the J end lost 1 base, and 9 bases lay between the germline ends.

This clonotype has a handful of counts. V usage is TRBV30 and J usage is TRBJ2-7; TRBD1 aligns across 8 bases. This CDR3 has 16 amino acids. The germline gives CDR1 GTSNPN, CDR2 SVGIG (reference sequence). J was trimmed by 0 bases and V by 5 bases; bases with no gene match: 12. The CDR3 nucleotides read TGTGCCTGGGGAGGGGTACCGGGACAGGACTCCTACGAGCAGTACTTC. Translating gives CAWGGVPGQDSYEQYF.

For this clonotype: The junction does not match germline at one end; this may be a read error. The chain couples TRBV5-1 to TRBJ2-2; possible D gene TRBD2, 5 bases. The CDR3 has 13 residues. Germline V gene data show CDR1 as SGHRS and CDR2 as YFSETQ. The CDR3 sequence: CASSLDSAGEPFF. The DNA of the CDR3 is TGCGCCAGCAGCTTGGACAGTGCCGGGGAGCCGTTTTTT.

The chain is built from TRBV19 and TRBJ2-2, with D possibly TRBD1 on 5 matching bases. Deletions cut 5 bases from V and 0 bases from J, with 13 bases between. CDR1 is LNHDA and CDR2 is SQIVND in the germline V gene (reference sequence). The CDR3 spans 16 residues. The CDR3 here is CASSVRDGSNTGELFF. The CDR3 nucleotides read TGTGCCAGTAGTGTCAGGGATGGCTCGAACACCGGGGAGCTGTTTTTT.

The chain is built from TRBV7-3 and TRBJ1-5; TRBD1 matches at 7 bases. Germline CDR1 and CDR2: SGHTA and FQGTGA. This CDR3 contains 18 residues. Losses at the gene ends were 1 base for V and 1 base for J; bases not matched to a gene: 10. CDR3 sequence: CASSLNQGDSGSNQPQHF. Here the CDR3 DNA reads TGTGCCAGCAGCTTAAACCAGGGGGACAGTGGAAGCAATCAGCCCCAGCATTTT.

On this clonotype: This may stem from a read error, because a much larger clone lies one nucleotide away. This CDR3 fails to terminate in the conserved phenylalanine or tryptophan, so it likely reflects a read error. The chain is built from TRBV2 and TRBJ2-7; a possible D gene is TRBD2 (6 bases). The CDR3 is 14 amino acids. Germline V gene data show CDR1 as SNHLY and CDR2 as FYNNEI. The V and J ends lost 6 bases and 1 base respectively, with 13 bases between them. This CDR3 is CASSPEGNSYEQYS. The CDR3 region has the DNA TGTGCCAGCAGCCCGGAGGGGAATTCCTACGAGCAGTACTCC.

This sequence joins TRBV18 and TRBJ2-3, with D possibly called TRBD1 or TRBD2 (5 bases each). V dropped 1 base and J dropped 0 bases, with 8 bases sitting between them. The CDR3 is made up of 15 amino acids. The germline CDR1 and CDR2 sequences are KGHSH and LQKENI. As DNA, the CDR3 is TGTGCCAGCTCACCACAGGGGACCAGCACAGATACGCAGTATTTT. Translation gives CASSPQGTSTDTQYF.

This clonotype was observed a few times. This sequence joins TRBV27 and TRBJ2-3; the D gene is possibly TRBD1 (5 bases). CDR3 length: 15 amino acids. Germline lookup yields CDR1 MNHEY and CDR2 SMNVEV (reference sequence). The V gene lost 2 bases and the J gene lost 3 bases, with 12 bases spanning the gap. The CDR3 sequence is CASSLGSGLTDTQYF. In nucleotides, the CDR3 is TGTGCCAGCAGTTTAGGGTCAGGGTTGACAGATACGCAGTATTTT.

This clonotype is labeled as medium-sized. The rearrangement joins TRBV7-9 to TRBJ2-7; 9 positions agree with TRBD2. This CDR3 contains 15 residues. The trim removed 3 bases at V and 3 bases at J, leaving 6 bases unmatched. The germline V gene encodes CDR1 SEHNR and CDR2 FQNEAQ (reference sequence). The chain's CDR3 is CASSLGLAGNYEQYF. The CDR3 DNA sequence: TGTGCCAGCAGCTTGGGTCTAGCGGGGAACTACGAGCAGTACTTC.

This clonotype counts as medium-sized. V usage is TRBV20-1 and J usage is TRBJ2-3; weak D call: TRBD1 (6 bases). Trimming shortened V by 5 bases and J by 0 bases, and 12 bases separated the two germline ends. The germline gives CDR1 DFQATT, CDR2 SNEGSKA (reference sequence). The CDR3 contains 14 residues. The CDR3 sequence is CSAPPGQSTDTQYF. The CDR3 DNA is TGCAGTGCTCCCCCCGGACAGAGCACAGATACGCAGTATTTT.

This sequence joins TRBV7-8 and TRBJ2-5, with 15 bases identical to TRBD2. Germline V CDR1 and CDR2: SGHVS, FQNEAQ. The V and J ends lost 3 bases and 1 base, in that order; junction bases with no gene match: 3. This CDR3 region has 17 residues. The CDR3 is CASSFGTSGGIQETQYF. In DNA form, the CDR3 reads TGTGCCAGCAGCTTCGGGACTAGCGGGGGGATCCAAGAGACCCAGTACTTC.

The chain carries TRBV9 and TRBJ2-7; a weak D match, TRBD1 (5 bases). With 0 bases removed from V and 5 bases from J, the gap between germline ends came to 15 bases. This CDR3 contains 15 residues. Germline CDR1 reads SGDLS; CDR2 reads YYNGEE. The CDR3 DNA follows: TGTGCCAGCAGCGTAGATAGGGCAGGGCTTAACGAGCAGTACTTC. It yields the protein CASSVDRAGLNEQYF.

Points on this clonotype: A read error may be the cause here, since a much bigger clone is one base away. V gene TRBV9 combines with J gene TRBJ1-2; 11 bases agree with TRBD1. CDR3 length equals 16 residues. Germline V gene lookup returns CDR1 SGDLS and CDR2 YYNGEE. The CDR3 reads CASSVLDRGQIYVYTF. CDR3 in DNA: TGTGCCAGCAGCGTCTTGGACAGGGGGCAAATCTATGTCTACACCTTC.